What follows describes a single TCR beta chain. This sample is drawn from a study of shared clonotypes between healthy human individuals. CD4+ cells yielded CD45RA+ naive and CD45RA-negative memory subsets. Measured with immunoSEQ multiplex PCR; TCRdb has only the in-frame clones, and not every one. The sample comprises about 1 million clones, roughly 70% of which are singletons, and approximately 1.5% rests with the top ten. Source material: memory CD4+ T cells sorted from blood. Regarding subset: CD45RA-negative fraction. The receptor was isolated from a man aged 18-30 years in good health.

CDR3 amino acids: CASRKVEGATEAFF. The CDR3 DNA reads TGTGCCAGCAGGAAGGTCGAAGGAGCCACTGAAGCTTTCTTT. V gene TRBV2 combines with J gene TRBJ1-1; D unclear. V shed 6 bases and J shed 4 bases, with 15 bases lying between them. This CDR3 has 14 amino acids. CDR1 and CDR2 from the germline V gene are SNHLY and FYNNEI. Looking up the rest from reference TRBV2 and TRBJ1-1 gives the full variable domain: EPEVTQTPSHQVTQMGQEVILRCVPISNHLYFYWYRQILGQKVEFLVSFYNNEISEKSEIFDDQFSVERPDGSNFTLKIRSTKLEDSAMYFCASRKVEGATEAFFGQGTRLTVV.